This TCR beta chain was captured in a study of blood T cells in healthy people across ages (dated by TCRdb to about 2015). For the wider study: In model experiments, template switching captured roughly one uniquely barcoded TCR beta cDNA molecule for every two T cells. The study measured age-related changes in TCR beta repertoire diversity using deep sequencing normalized with unique cDNA molecular identifiers. The donors were divided into four age groups: young (average 16 years), middle-aged (approximately 41), aged (approximately 62) and long-lived (roughly 86). To avoid experimental bias, donors of different ages were distributed randomly across sequencing lanes. For two donors (one aged 18 to 30 and one aged 80 or older), the study analyzed two additional independent replicas of 1 million unique cDNA reads from the same blood draw.

Overall results and qualifications from the work: As age increased, observed TCR beta diversity per million T cells dropped in a roughly linear way, and a significant reduction was already evident by age about 40. Compared with the aged group, the long-lived group had more naive CD4+ T cells, fewer expanded clones and increased TCR diversity, a pattern suggesting age selection. Since profiling was done on bulk unsorted PBMCs, naive and antigen-experienced compartments could not be conclusively compared. There was a strong correlation between observed TCR beta diversity and the percentage of naive T cells measured by flow cytometry. Because the CMV infection status of the donors was unknown, age-related changes in expanded clonotypes may potentially have been confounded. Total diversity estimates from one million sequenced T cells were considered lower bounds and underestimates.

This clonotype was recorded a few times. What this receptor recognizes is not known. No quality values exist for individual bases; no much larger clone is one base distant. Libraries came from 5' RACE. The data were produced on an Illumina HiSeq 2500. A second PCR of about 7 to 12 cycles was performed with a sample-barcoded 5' primer and a J-beta primer mix. A template-switch 5' adaptor carrying 12 random nucleotides introduced a unique molecular identifier onto each TCR beta cDNA molecule. Each sample yielded at least 3 million CDR3-containing paired-end reads. First-strand cDNA synthesis was performed from all RNA using the Mint cDNA synthesis kit, with priming by a TRBC-specific oligonucleotide. All cDNA was treated with uracil-DNA glycosylase and then went through a first 18-cycle PCR with the universal primers M1SS and BC2_uni_R. The authors' pipeline ran thus. For normalization, 1 million high-quality reads, each with a distinct molecular identifier, were randomly selected from each sample. Instead of being binned into consensus sequences, reads that shared molecular identifiers were thrown out. MiTCR, with a Q25 quality threshold and the strictest error-elimination algorithm, was used for CDR3 identification, clonotype clustering and error correction. A nonparametric unseen species model with Euler transformation was used to estimate a lower bound on total TCR beta diversity. TCRdb applied fastp at Q25 and MiXCR to the public reads, then kept only in-frame beta chains. Each CDR3 protein gets just one entry, which takes the most common genes and DNA from the rows behind it. These V and J calls are TCRdb output, not the study's own analysis. A total of 650,000 to 950,000 distinct CDR3 sequences appear in this sample, under 45% of them only once. The ten largest clones capture 15% to 25% of the sample.

The germline V gene encodes CDR1 ENHRY and CDR2 SYGVKD. Compared with germline, V lacks 0 bases and J lacks 1 base; bases without a gene match: 4. The CDR3 has 17 amino acids, counting the end cysteine and phenylalanine. Only CDR3 DNA remains: 51 bases, in frame from the first base. The donors were roughly 40 Caucasian individuals from Russia, aged roughly 6 to 90 years, who were systemically healthy. Roughly 10 milliliters of peripheral blood were drawn from each donor into EDTA-treated Vacutainer tubes. Ficoll-Paque density-gradient centrifugation was used to isolate PBMCs, with at least 7 million per sample. Total RNA was extracted from PBMCs with Trizol reagent, with at least 6 micrograms obtained per sample. For every donor, flow cytometry on a PBMC aliquot measured the percentage of naive CD45RAhigh/CD27high T cells.

This sequence was found in a man in his sixties in good health. The V and J segments used are TRBV10-3 and TRBJ2-2; TRBD1 lines up with 8 middle nucleotides. Specimen: blood. The CDR3 is CAISESVGTGNTGELFF. The bases are TGTGCCATCAGTGAGTCGGTCGGGACAGGGAACACCGGGGAGCTGTTTTTT.